This T cell receptor beta chain was captured by sequencing in a study of control samples from healthy donors and cancer patients. The method was immunoSEQ multiplex PCR; TCRdb's version includes in-frame clones alone and lacks a portion of them. Among fewer than 60,000 clones listed, roughly 96% were seen once. This clone was seen a single time. Germline lookup yields CDR1 SEHNR and CDR2 FQNEAQ (reference sequence). Trimming took off 0 bases at V and 12 bases at J, with 15 bases between the two ends. This CDR3 contains 13 residues. This sequence joins TRBV7-9 and TRBJ2-7, with a weak D call TRBD1 (5 bases). The sequence came from a man aged 30 to 39 in good health. The specimen sequenced was blood. This chain's CDR3 is CASSLAQGIRRYF. The CDR3 DNA is TGTGCCAGCAGCTTAGCCCAGGGTATCAGGCGGTACTTC.